The rows below give T cell receptor beta chains drawn from one sample of a study of T cells in Graves' hyperthyroidism and ophthalmopathy. From the multiplex PCR reads, TCRdb called clonotypes with MiXCR, one entry per CDR3 protein. Counted here are approximately 640,000 distinct CDR3 sequences, less than 45% occurring once; the ten biggest clones make up under 8.5%. Sequenced input: peripheral blood or thyroid tissue (not recorded which). The receptor source for this set is an adult man with Graves' disease, either hyperthyroidism or ophthalmopathy (not recorded which). The CDR3 runs from the conserved cysteine through the conserved F or W. D genes are given only for firm matches. Not every row has a clone size; where given, it reads once, few, many or a size class.

v_gene: TRBV20-1; j_gene: TRBJ2-5; d_gene: TRBD1; abundance: few; CDR3aa: CSALTGEKTQYF; CDR3nt: TGCAGTGCTTTGACAGGGGAGAAGACCCAGTACTTC
v_gene: TRBV9; j_gene: TRBJ1-6; d_gene: -; abundance: many; CDR3aa: CASSTSGPSGNSPLHF; CDR3nt: TGTGCCAGCAGCACCTCAGGACCCTCGGGTAATTCACCCCTCCACTTT
v_gene: TRBV10-3; j_gene: TRBJ2-5; d_gene: TRBD2; abundance: once; CDR3aa: CAISEPGGQETQNF; CDR3nt: TGTGCCATCAGTGAGCCGGGGGGTCAAGAGACCCAGAACTTC
v_gene: TRBV7-8; j_gene: TRBJ2-7; d_gene: -; abundance: -; CDR3aa: CASSEDRPYEQYF; CDR3nt: TGTGCCAGCAGCGAGGACAGACCCTACGAGCAGTACTTC
v_gene: TRBV7-3; j_gene: TRBJ1-2; d_gene: -; abundance: few; CDR3aa: CASSLNPIAAGANYGYTF; CDR3nt: TGTGCCAGCAGCTTAAACCCGATAGCGGCAGGGGCTAACTATGGCTACACCTTC
v_gene: TRBV7-9; j_gene: TRBJ2-7; d_gene: -; abundance: many; CDR3aa: CASSWGNEQYF; CDR3nt: TGTGCCAGCAGCTGGGGGAACGAGCAGTACTTC
v_gene: TRBV7-9; j_gene: TRBJ1-1; d_gene: -; abundance: many; CDR3aa: CASSLAAGVTEAFF; CDR3nt: TGTGCCAGCAGCTTAGCGGCAGGCGTAACTGAAGCTTTCTTT
v_gene: TRBV29-1; j_gene: TRBJ1-5; d_gene: -; abundance: -; CDR3aa: CSVAPGYNQPQHF; CDR3nt: TGCAGCGTTGCCCCGGGATATAATCAGCCCCAGCATTTT
v_gene: TRBV7-2; j_gene: TRBJ2-7; d_gene: -; abundance: -; CDR3aa: CASSPSSYSYEQYF; CDR3nt: TGCGCCAGCAGCCCGTCCAGTTACTCCTACGAGCAGTACTTC
v_gene: TRBV4-2; j_gene: TRBJ1-1; d_gene: TRBD1; abundance: -; CDR3aa: CASSQPGQRNTEAFF; CDR3nt: TGTGCCAGCAGCCAACCGGGACAGAGGAACACTGAAGCTTTCTTT
v_gene: TRBV10-3; j_gene: TRBJ1-6; d_gene: -; abundance: many; CDR3aa: CAISESMTENSPLHF; CDR3nt: TGTGCCATCAGTGAGTCGATGACAGAGAATTCACCCCTCCACTTT
v_gene: TRBV24-1; j_gene: TRBJ2-3; d_gene: -; abundance: few; CDR3aa: CATSDRRASGTDTQYF; CDR3nt: TGTGCCACCAGTGATAGGAGGGCCTCGGGCACAGATACGCAGTATTTT
v_gene: TRBV25-1; j_gene: TRBJ1-5; d_gene: TRBD1; abundance: many; CDR3aa: CASSDGTGVGQPQHF; CDR3nt: TGTGCCAGCAGTGACGGGACAGGGGTTGGTCAGCCCCAGCATTTT
v_gene: TRBV6-1; j_gene: TRBJ1-1; d_gene: -; abundance: -; CDR3aa: CASFPQDSYTEAFF; CDR3nt: TGTGCCAGCTTTCCCCAGGACAGTTACACTGAAGCTTTCTTT
v_gene: TRBV19; j_gene: TRBJ1-4; d_gene: -; abundance: few; CDR3aa: CASSMKGRNEKLFF; CDR3nt: TGTGCCAGTAGTATGAAGGGCCGAAATGAAAAACTGTTTTTT
v_gene: TRBV5-1; j_gene: TRBJ1-1; d_gene: -; abundance: -; CDR3aa: CASSRTDIQAFF; CDR3nt: TGCGCCAGCAGCCGGACAGACATCCAAGCTTTCTTT
v_gene: TRBV10-3; j_gene: TRBJ2-6; d_gene: -; abundance: -; CDR3aa: CAISVTGANVLTF; CDR3nt: TGTGCCATCAGTGTCACAGGGGCCAACGTCCTGACTTTC
v_gene: TRBV2; j_gene: TRBJ2-7; d_gene: -; abundance: -; CDR3aa: CASSGQIISYEQYF; CDR3nt: TGTGCCAGCAGTGGACAGATTATCTCCTACGAGCAGTACTTC
v_gene: TRBV7-2; j_gene: TRBJ1-6; d_gene: TRBD1; abundance: -; CDR3aa: CASRVQGAGSPLHF; CDR3nt: TGTGCCAGCAGGGTACAGGGGGCTGGATCACCCCTCCACTTT
v_gene: TRBV7-9; j_gene: TRBJ1-6; d_gene: -; abundance: -; CDR3aa: CASSPQGGGTSPLHF; CDR3nt: TGTGCCAGCAGCCCCCAAGGGGGGGGCACTTCACCCCTCCACTTT
v_gene: TRBV10-3; j_gene: TRBJ2-7; d_gene: -; abundance: -; CDR3aa: CAISGRDGEQYF; CDR3nt: TGTGCCATCAGTGGAAGGGACGGCGAGCAGTACTTC
v_gene: TRBV20-1; j_gene: TRBJ1-1; d_gene: TRBD1; abundance: -; CDR3aa: CSARMSGTGRTEAFF; CDR3nt: TGCAGTGCTAGAATGTCTGGGACAGGGAGAACTGAAGCTTTCTTT
v_gene: TRBV7-9; j_gene: TRBJ1-1; d_gene: TRBD1; abundance: -; CDR3aa: CATKRGQMNTEAFF; CDR3nt: TGTGCCACCAAAAGGGGACAGATGAACACTGAAGCTTTCTTT
v_gene: TRBV20-1; j_gene: TRBJ1-1; d_gene: -; abundance: few; CDR3aa: CSAKPRNTEAFF; CDR3nt: TGCAGTGCTAAGCCAAGGAACACTGAAGCTTTCTTT
v_gene: TRBV6-6; j_gene: TRBJ2-7; d_gene: -; abundance: few; CDR3aa: CASSYDPGSSYEQYF; CDR3nt: TGTGCCAGCAGTTACGACCCCGGGAGCTCCTACGAGCAGTACTTC
v_gene: TRBV20-1; j_gene: TRBJ2-7; d_gene: TRBD1; abundance: -; CDR3aa: CSAPRTGGQPQQYF; CDR3nt: TGCAGTGCTCCACGGACAGGAGGTCAGCCCCAGCAGTACTTC
v_gene: TRBV2; j_gene: TRBJ1-5; d_gene: -; abundance: many; CDR3aa: CASSEVAKGLGAQHF; CDR3nt: TGTGCCAGCAGTGAAGTTGCAAAAGGGCTCGGGGCCCAGCATTTT
v_gene: TRBV7-9; j_gene: TRBJ1-5; d_gene: -; abundance: -; CDR3aa: CASSQQGLIYQPQHF; CDR3nt: TGTGCCAGCAGCCAGCAGGGCCTGATATATCAGCCCCAGCATTTT
v_gene: TRBV29-1; j_gene: TRBJ1-2; d_gene: TRBD1; abundance: -; CDR3aa: CSVGQGVDGYTF; CDR3nt: TGCAGCGTCGGACAGGGGGTTGATGGCTACACCTTC
v_gene: TRBV6-6; j_gene: TRBJ1-5; d_gene: -; abundance: many; CDR3aa: CASSYPGQPQHF; CDR3nt: TGTGCCAGCAGCTACCCGGGACAGCCCCAGCATTTT
v_gene: TRBV7-6; j_gene: TRBJ2-2; d_gene: TRBD2; abundance: -; CDR3aa: CASSLGHDLLAGESGELFF; CDR3nt: TGTGCCAGCAGCTTAGGCCACGACCTACTAGCGGGAGAGTCCGGGGAGCTGTTTTTT
v_gene: TRBV10-3; j_gene: TRBJ1-6; d_gene: TRBD1; abundance: few; CDR3aa: CAISETLGTDGKGKSSPLHF; CDR3nt: TGTGCCATCAGTGAAACTCTTGGGACAGATGGTAAAGGGAAGTCTTCACCCCTCCACTTT
v_gene: TRBV2; j_gene: TRBJ2-5; d_gene: -; abundance: few; CDR3aa: CASSSGRQVETQYF; CDR3nt: TGTGCCAGCAGTTCGGGTAGACAAGTCGAGACCCAGTACTTC
v_gene: TRBV7-9; j_gene: TRBJ1-1; d_gene: TRBD1; abundance: once; CDR3aa: CASSPPLTGIDTEAFF; CDR3nt: TGTGCCAGCAGCCCGCCCCTGACAGGGATTGACACTGAAGCTTTCTTT
v_gene: TRBV15; j_gene: TRBJ1-4; d_gene: TRBD1; abundance: -; CDR3aa: CATSLDRGWSEKLFF; CDR3nt: TGTGCCACCAGCCTAGACAGGGGGTGGAGTGAAAAACTGTTTTTT
v_gene: TRBV29-1; j_gene: TRBJ1-3; d_gene: -; abundance: once; CDR3aa: CSVVRDGGNTIYF; CDR3nt: TGCAGCGTTGTCCGGGACGGTGGAAACACCATATATTTT
v_gene: TRBV9; j_gene: TRBJ1-4; d_gene: TRBD1; abundance: -; CDR3aa: CASSPQTGTGEKLFF; CDR3nt: TGTGCCAGCAGCCCGCAGACAGGGACGGGTGAAAAACTGTTTTTT
v_gene: TRBV29-1; j_gene: TRBJ2-2; d_gene: -; abundance: -; CDR3aa: CSGAGQGAGELFF; CDR3nt: TGCAGCGGTGCAGGGCAGGGCGCTGGGGAGCTGTTTTTT
v_gene: TRBV20-1; j_gene: TRBJ2-5; d_gene: TRBD1; abundance: once; CDR3aa: CSARATGGQETQYF; CDR3nt: TGCAGTGCTAGGGCGACAGGGGGGCAAGAGACCCAGTACTTC
v_gene: TRBV4-1; j_gene: TRBJ1-5; d_gene: -; abundance: -; CDR3aa: CASSPTGEDSNQPQHF; CDR3nt: TGCGCCAGCAGCCCAACCGGGGAGGACAGCAATCAGCCCCAGCATTTT
v_gene: TRBV7-9; j_gene: TRBJ1-1; d_gene: -; abundance: few; CDR3aa: CASSPPARTRDTEAFF; CDR3nt: TGTGCCAGCAGCCCCCCCGCCAGAACAAGAGACACTGAAGCTTTCTTT
v_gene: TRBV10-3; j_gene: TRBJ1-6; d_gene: TRBD1; abundance: -; CDR3aa: CAISDPTGRGNSPLHF; CDR3nt: TGTGCCATCAGTGACCCGACAGGGCGGGGTAATTCACCCCTCCACTTT